This TCR beta chain was observed in a study of T cell responses to AZD1222 COVID-19 vaccine. Regarding the study as a whole: Elevations in Spike-specific TCR breadth and depth followed administration of two AZD1222 doses.

Details on this clone: What it recognizes is unknown. The identical CDR3 is also encoded by other nucleotide sequences in the sample.

TCRdb's copy holds only in-frame clones and misses some; the assay was immunoSEQ multiplex PCR. The repertoire holds 100,000 to 150,000 clones, around 90% seen once, with 4.4% in the top ten. Germline assignment: CDR1 SGDLS and CDR2 YYNGEE. The CDR3 runs 14 residues. V dropped 0 bases and J dropped 4 bases, with 8 bases sitting between them. Sequencing used peripheral blood, obtained on day 0 of MenACWY control vaccination. The clonotype originates from an adult in good health. The chain links TRBV9 to TRBJ1-5; D remains unclear. In DNA form, the CDR3 reads TGTGCCAGCAGCGTAGGGGGAGGAAATCAGCCCCAGCATTTT. Translating it yields CASSVGGGNQPQHF.